These 5 T cell receptor beta chains share one sample of origin, sequenced in a study of T cells after yellow fever vaccination. Each CDR3 protein is one row after TCRdb ran MiXCR on the 5' RACE reads. The sample has a few hundred thousand distinct CDR3 sequences, less than 7.5% seen once; the top ten hold more than 1%. The sequencing used CD4+ T cells sorted from PBMCs, collected on the day of the yellow fever booster vaccination. The receptor set was obtained from a man aged 25 to 40 who received the YFV17D yellow fever vaccine.

This clonotype was recorded at least ten times. One end of the junction varies from germline; a read error may be responsible. The J gene is TRBJ2-1, the V gene TRBV18; 13 bases match TRBD2. Germline CDR1 is KGHSH and CDR2 is LQKENI. This CDR3 has 19 amino acids. CDR3 residues: CASSAPGLAGRSSYNEQFF. CDR3 nucleotide sequence: TGTGCCAGCTCAGCACCGGGACTAGCGGGAAGGAGCTCCTACAATGAGCAGTTCTTC.

This clonotype was recorded at least ten times. V usage is TRBV6-5 and J usage is TRBJ1-1; possibly TRBD1 for D (6 bases). V gave up 2 bases and J gave up 1 base, with 11 bases separating them. The CDR3 totals 15 residues. CDR1 is MNHEY and CDR2 is SVGAGI in the germline V gene. The CDR3 sequence is CASSYTTGTNTEAFF. The CDR3 DNA sequence: TGTGCCAGCAGTTACACGACAGGAACGAACACTGAAGCTTTCTTT.

The chain uses TRBV20-1 and TRBJ2-3; 7 bases are a match to TRBD2. J gave up 2 bases and V 6 bases, and 11 bases lay outside the gene matches. CDR3 length: 15 residues. The germline V gene has CDR1 DFQATT and CDR2 SNEGSKA (reference sequence). For the CDR3, the DNA is TGCAGTGCCCCGCTCGGGGGGTACGACACAGATACGCAGTATTTT. Its protein product is CSAPLGGYDTDTQYF.

This clonotype was counted ten times or more. The chain is built from TRBV9 and TRBJ2-7; perhaps TRBD1 as D (5 bases). This CDR3 is built from 14 residues. Germline V gene data show CDR1 as SGDLS and CDR2 as YYNGEE. V lost 2 bases and J lost 3, with 12 bases in between. This CDR3 reads CASSVSYGHYEQYF. The DNA of the CDR3 is TGTGCCAGCAGCGTCTCCTACGGACACTACGAGCAGTACTTC. Drawing the rest from reference TRBV9 and TRBJ2-7, the complete variable domain is DSGVTQTPKHLITATGQRVTLRCSPRSGDLSVYWYQQSLDQGLQFLIQYYNGEERAKGNILERFSAQQFPDLHSELNLSSLELGDSALYFCASSVSYGHYEQYFGPGTRLTVT.

The sample holds many counts of this clonotype. The chain links TRBV29-1 to TRBJ2-7; the D gene is possibly TRBD2 (7 bases). The germline V and J ends were trimmed by 5 bases and 7 bases, with 21 bases remaining between them. This CDR3 has 14 amino acids. CDR1 and CDR2 (germline): SQVTM, ANQGSEA. The CDR3: CSVIQGLPSGEQYF. The CDR3 bases are TGCAGCGTTATACAGGGACTACCGTCGGGAGAGCAGTACTTC.